This T cell receptor (beta chain) was recorded in a study of identical twins. As concerns this clonotype: The antigen remains unidentified.

Findings of the study overall: Findings depended on cross-sectional statistics rather than tracking the same donors. A lower insertion count was a feature of abundant cord blood beta clonotypes, with no such feature in memory repertoires.

The CDR3 is made up of 13 amino acids. V dropped 11 bases and J dropped 1 base, with 14 bases sitting between them. Germline V gene lookup returns CDR1 SGHAT and CDR2 FQNNGV. MiXCR, run by TCRdb on the 5' RACE reads, gives a single entry per CDR3 protein. The sample shows fewer than 900,000 distinct CDR3 sequences, 21% of them seen only once. The same sample was also studied in work on T cells expressing NK-cell markers. That study adds: Within several experiments, an anti-gamma-delta TCR antibody kept the sorting limited to alpha-beta TCR T cells. Clarity on HCMV specificity was lacking for the expanded NKG2C+ T cell clones.

The sample consisted of PBMCs. The rearrangement joins TRBV11-2 to TRBJ2-5; D perhaps matches TRBD2 (6 bases). The sequence derives from a young woman in good health. CDR3: CASTRGIQETQYF. The CDR3 DNA is TGTGCCTCGACTCGGGGGATCCAAGAGACCCAGTACTTC.